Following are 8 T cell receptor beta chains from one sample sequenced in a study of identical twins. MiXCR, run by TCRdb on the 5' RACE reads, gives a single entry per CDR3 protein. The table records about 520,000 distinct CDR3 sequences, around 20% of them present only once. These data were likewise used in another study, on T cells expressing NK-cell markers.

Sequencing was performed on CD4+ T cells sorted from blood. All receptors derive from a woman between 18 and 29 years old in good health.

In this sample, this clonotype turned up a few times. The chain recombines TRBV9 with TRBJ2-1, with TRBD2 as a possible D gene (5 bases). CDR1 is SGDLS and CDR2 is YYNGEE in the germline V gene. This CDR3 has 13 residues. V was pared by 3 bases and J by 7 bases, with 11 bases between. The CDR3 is CASSEDLANEQFF. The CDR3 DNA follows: TGTGCCAGCAGCGAGGACCTAGCTAATGAGCAGTTCTTC.

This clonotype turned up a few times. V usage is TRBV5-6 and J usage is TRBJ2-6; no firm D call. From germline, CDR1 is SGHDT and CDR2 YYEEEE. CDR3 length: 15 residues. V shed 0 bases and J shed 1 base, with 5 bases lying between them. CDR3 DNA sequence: TGTGCCAGCAGCTTGGGCTGGTCTGGGGCCAACGTCCTGACTTTC. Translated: CASSLGWSGANVLTF.

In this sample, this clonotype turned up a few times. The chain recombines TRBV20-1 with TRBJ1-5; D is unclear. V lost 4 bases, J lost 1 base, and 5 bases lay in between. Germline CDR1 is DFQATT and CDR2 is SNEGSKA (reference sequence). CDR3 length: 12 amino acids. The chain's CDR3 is CSAIKSNQPQHF. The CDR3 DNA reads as TGCAGTGCTATTAAAAGCAATCAGCCCCAGCATTTT.

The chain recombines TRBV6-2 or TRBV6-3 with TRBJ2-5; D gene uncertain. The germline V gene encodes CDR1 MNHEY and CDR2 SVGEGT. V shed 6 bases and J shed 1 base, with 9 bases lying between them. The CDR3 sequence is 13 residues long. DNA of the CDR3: TGTGCCAGCAGCGTGGAAGCCCAAGAGACCCAGTACTTC. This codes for CASSVEAQETQYF.

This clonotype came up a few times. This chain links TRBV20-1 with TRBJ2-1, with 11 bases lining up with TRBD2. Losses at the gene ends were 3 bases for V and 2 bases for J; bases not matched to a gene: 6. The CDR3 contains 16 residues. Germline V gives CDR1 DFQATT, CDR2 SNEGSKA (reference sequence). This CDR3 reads CSASNLGLAAYNEQFF. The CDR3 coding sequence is TGCAGTGCTAGTAACCTGGGACTAGCGGCCTACAATGAGCAGTTCTTC.

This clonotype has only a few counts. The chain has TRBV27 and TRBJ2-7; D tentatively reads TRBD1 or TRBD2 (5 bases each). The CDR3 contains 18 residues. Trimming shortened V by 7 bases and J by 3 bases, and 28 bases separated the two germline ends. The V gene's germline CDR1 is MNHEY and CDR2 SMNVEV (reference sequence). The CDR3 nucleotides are TGTGCCAGCACCAAAAAATCCATGGGGCCAGCGGTGTTCTACGAGCAGTACTTC. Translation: CASTKKSMGPAVFYEQYF.

The CDR3 region is CASSLQTGAQAQYF. The CDR3 DNA reads TGTGCCAGCAGCCTACAGACAGGGGCTCAGGCCCAGTACTTC. The chain links TRBV7-2 to TRBJ2-5; 8 bases line up with TRBD1. Germline CDR1 reads SGHTA; CDR2 reads FQGNSA. This CDR3 spans 14 amino acids. The V and J ends lost 5 bases and 9 bases, in that order; junction bases with no gene match: 11.

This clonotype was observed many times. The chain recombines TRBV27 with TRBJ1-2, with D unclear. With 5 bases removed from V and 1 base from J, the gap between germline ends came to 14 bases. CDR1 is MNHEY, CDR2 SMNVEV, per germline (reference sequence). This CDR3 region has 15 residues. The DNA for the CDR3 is TGTGCCAGCAGTCTTTACCGGACTGTTAACTATGGCTACACCTTC. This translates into CASSLYRTVNYGYTF.